The 5 T cell receptor beta chains listed next were all sequenced from one sample in a study of blood T cell repertoires in COVID-19. Generated by immunoSEQ multiplex PCR, the TCRdb table keeps only in-frame clones and is missing some. The sample shows about 100,000 clones, 80% to 90% of them seen only once. Material: PBMCs or T cells enriched from blood (not recorded which). The source of these receptors is a woman between 45 and 65 years old who had recovered from COVID-19.

The chain recombines TRBV6-5 with TRBJ1-3; a weak D match, TRBD1 (6 bases). The CDR3 is 13 amino acids. Germline CDR1 reads MNHEY; CDR2 reads SVGAGI. The ends were cut back, 2 bases at V and 4 bases at J, with 6 bases in the middle. The CDR3 bases are TGTGCCAGCAGTTACGGACAGGGAAACACCATATATTTT. Its protein is CASSYGQGNTIYF.

The chain employs TRBV24-1 and TRBJ2-2; 13 nucleotides align to TRBD2. CDR3 size: 17 residues. With 4 bases clipped from V and 3 bases from J, the junction kept 4 bases outside the gene matches. CDR1 is KGHDR, CDR2 SFDVKD, per germline. The CDR3 DNA is TGTGCCACCAGTGACCCTGGACTAGCGGGAGACACCGGGGAGCTGTTTTTT. Translation: CATSDPGLAGDTGELFF.

The chain has TRBV21-1 and TRBJ2-2; the table gives TRBD1 as D, unverified against the DNA. TRBV21-1 is shown as a pseudogene. The CDR3 is 19 residues long. CDR3 DNA sequence: TGTGCCAGCAGCAGTTGTAAGGCGACAGGGGGGCGAGACACCGGGGAGCTGTTTTTT. Protein: CASSSCKATGGRDTGELFF.

The gene calls are TRBV2 and TRBJ2-2; 8 nucleotides match TRBD1. Unmatched junction bases numbered 13, after V lost 6 bases and J lost 4 bases. The CDR3 is 17 residues long. Per germline, CDR1 SNHLY and CDR2 FYNNEI. In nucleotides, the CDR3 is TGTGCCAGCAGGAATGATCGACAGGGGACGGGCACCGGGGAGCTGTTTTTT. Protein product: CASRNDRQGTGTGELFF.

A few counts support this clone. The J gene is TRBJ1-1, the V gene TRBV28; 8 bases line up with TRBD1. CDR1 MDHEN and CDR2 SYDVKM come from the germline V gene. J was trimmed by 12 bases and V by 1 base; bases with no gene match: 10. This CDR3 is 14 amino acids long. Written as DNA, the CDR3 is TGTGCCAGCAGTTTATTCCGGGACAGGAGAGTGACTTTCTTT. As protein: CASSLFRDRRVTFF.